One and the same sample provided the 22 T cell receptor beta chains below, sequenced in a study of blood T cell repertoires in COVID-19. Only in-frame clones appear in the TCRdb table, and some are missing; sequencing was by immunoSEQ multiplex PCR. The repertoire holds under 85,000 clones, with 80% to 90% as singletons. The sequencing sample was made of peripheral blood. Source of these receptors: a man at least 80 years old in a cohort sampled during active COVID-19.

This chain links TRBV4-3 with TRBJ2-5, with 12 bases lining up with TRBD2. Germline trimming cut 0 bases from V and 5 bases from J; bases unmatched to any gene: 7. The CDR3 consists of 17 residues. CDR1 is LGHNA and CDR2 is YSLEER in the germline V gene. In DNA form, the CDR3 reads TGCGCCAGCAGCCAAGATAGGTTACTAGCGGGGGGTGAGACCCAGTACTTC. Its protein is CASSQDRLLAGGETQYF.

This chain joins TRBV19 and TRBJ1-5; the D is unclear. The V end lost 6 bases, the J end lost 6 bases, and 15 bases lay between the germline ends. The CDR3 has 14 residues. CDR1 and CDR2 from the germline V gene are LNHDA and SQIVND (reference sequence). The CDR3 is CASRGAASGQPQHF. The CDR3 DNA reads TGTGCCAGTAGAGGCGCGGCGAGCGGTCAGCCCCAGCATTTT.

V and J are TRBV18 and TRBJ2-5; 11 bases map to TRBD2. Germline loops: CDR1 KGHSH, CDR2 LQKENI. The V gene end was trimmed by 6 bases and the J gene end by 0 bases; junction bases not matched to a gene: 9. The CDR3 is 17 residues long. CDR3 sequence reads: CASSPTSGGRYQETQYF. The CDR3 nucleotides read TGTGCCAGCTCGCCTACTAGCGGGGGACGTTACCAAGAGACCCAGTACTTC.

V and J are TRBV18 and TRBJ1-2; TRBD1 matches at 7 bases. V was clipped by 10 bases and J by 3 bases; unmatched bases: 5. This CDR3 is 12 amino acids long. CDR1 and CDR2 (germline): KGHSH, LQKENI. CDR3 nucleotide sequence: TGTGCCAACAAGGGGACAGACTATGGCTACACCTTC. It specifies CANKGTDYGYTF.

The V gene is TRBV10-3, the J gene TRBJ2-7; D uncertain. The CDR3 is 14 amino acids. Germline V lookup: CDR1 ENHRY, CDR2 SYGVKD. V shed 6 bases and J shed 0 bases, with 12 bases lying between them. CDR3 amino acids: CAIRNLTTSYEQYF. CDR3 bases: TGTGCCATCAGGAACCTGACAACCTCCTACGAGCAGTACTTC.

The V gene is TRBV5-5, the J gene TRBJ2-7, with D unclear. Germline CDR1 and CDR2: SGHKS and YYEKEE (reference sequence). With 0 bases removed from V and 0 bases from J, the gap between germline ends came to 10 bases. The CDR3 has 15 residues. The CDR3 DNA is TGTGCCAGCAGCTTGGTCGCTTCCAGCTCCTACGAGCAGTACTTC. Its translation is CASSLVASSSYEQYF.

V usage is TRBV7-3 and J usage is TRBJ1-1, with D tentatively TRBD1 (5 bases). Germline values: CDR1 SGHTA, CDR2 FQGTGA. The CDR3 is 14 residues long. The V and J ends lost 2 bases and 1 base respectively, with 8 bases between them. DNA of the CDR3: TGTGCCAGCAGCTTAGGGGGGAAGAACACTGAAGCTTTCTTT. It specifies CASSLGGKNTEAFF.

This clone was seen once. The chain uses TRBV19 and TRBJ1-2; 8 nucleotides agree with TRBD1. Trimming at V came to 5 bases and at J to 4 bases, leaving 9 bases not matched to a gene. Germline lookup yields CDR1 LNHDA and CDR2 SQIVND (reference sequence). The CDR3 loop spans 15 amino acids. The chain's CDR3 is CASSGRQGSGYGYTF. Written as DNA, the CDR3 is TGTGCCAGTAGTGGAAGACAGGGGTCGGGCTATGGCTACACCTTC.

The J gene is TRBJ1-3, the V gene TRBV9, with unresolved D. The CDR3 spans 14 residues. V was trimmed by 4 bases and J by 4 bases, leaving 12 bases between them. Germline assignment: CDR1 SGDLS and CDR2 YYNGEE. This CDR3 is CASSPQIAGNTIYF. CDR3 DNA sequence: TGTGCCAGCAGCCCCCAGATCGCCGGAAACACCATATATTTT. The whole variable domain, remainder taken from reference TRBV9 and TRBJ1-3, is DSGVTQTPKHLITATGQRVTLRCSPRSGDLSVYWYQQSLDQGLQFLIQYYNGEERAKGNILERFSAQQFPDLHSELNLSSLELGDSALYFCASSPQIAGNTIYFGEGSWLTVV.

This clone was detected a few times. The J gene is TRBJ2-1, the V gene TRBV27; 11 bases are shared with TRBD2. V lost 4 bases to trimming and J lost 0 bases; unmatched junction nucleotides: 5. Germline loops: CDR1 MNHEY, CDR2 SMNVEV (reference sequence). The CDR3 length is 17 residues. CDR3 sequence reads: CASSSTSGEDSYNEQFF. The CDR3, as DNA: TGTGCCAGCAGTTCGACTAGCGGGGAGGACTCCTACAATGAGCAGTTCTTC.

This clone was seen a few times. The rearrangement links TRBV7-2 to TRBJ2-7, with D possibly matching TRBD1 (6 bases). The germline gives CDR1 SGHTA, CDR2 FQGNSA. Trimming cost V 4 bases and J 2 bases, with 12 bases left between them. This CDR3 comprises 14 residues. CDR3 DNA: TGTGCCAGCAGCTCAACGACAGGCCCCTACGAGCAGTACTTC. As protein: CASSSTTGPYEQYF.

J is TRBJ1-1 and V is TRBV4-3, with D possibly being TRBD1 (5 bases). The CDR3 totals 14 residues. V lost 1 base and J 1 base, leaving 7 bases between the germline ends. Germline CDR1 LGHNA, CDR2 YSLEER. For the CDR3, the DNA is TGCGCCAGCAGCCAAGTCCAGGGGAACACTGAAGCTTTCTTT. It translates to CASSQVQGNTEAFF.

V is TRBV5-1 and J is TRBJ2-1; 10 bases match TRBD2. V lost 4 bases and J lost 6; bases outside the gene matches: 7. The CDR3 sequence is 15 residues long. Germline CDR1 and CDR2: SGHRS and YFSETQ. Written as DNA, the CDR3 is TGCGCCAGCAGCACAAGCGGGGGGGCCTTCAATGAGCAGTTCTTC. Amino acid sequence: CASSTSGGAFNEQFF.

The V and J genes are TRBV18 and TRBJ1-2; 11 nucleotides align to TRBD1. Trimming cost V 8 bases and J 3 bases; bases outside gene matches: 11. Looked up from germline, CDR1 is KGHSH and CDR2 is LQKENI. CDR3 length equals 16 residues. CDR3 coding DNA: TGTGCCAGCACCCCCCCCGGGACAGGGGGGGACTATGGCTACACCTTC. Its translation: CASTPPGTGGDYGYTF.

The chain employs TRBV27 and TRBJ2-5; maybe TRBD1 (5 bases). The germline V and J ends were trimmed by 4 bases and 3 bases, with 15 bases remaining between them. Germline lookup yields CDR1 MNHEY and CDR2 SMNVEV (reference sequence). This CDR3 spans 15 amino acids. CDR3 loop: CASSSLDDRKETQYF. In DNA form, the CDR3 reads TGTGCCAGCAGTTCCCTAGATGACAGAAAAGAGACCCAGTACTTC.

The chain employs TRBV5-1 and TRBJ1-2, with TRBD1 matching over 11 bases. Trimming removed 4 bases from V and 4 bases from J; junction bases left unmatched: 3. The CDR3 extends over 14 amino acids. Germline values: CDR1 SGHRS, CDR2 YFSETQ. For the CDR3, the DNA is TGCGCCAGCAGCGCGGACAGGGGGCTCTATGGCTACACCTTC. This sequence encodes CASSADRGLYGYTF. Full variable domain (missing parts from reference TRBV5-1 and TRBJ1-2): KAGVTQTPRYLIKTRGQQVTLSCSPISGHRSVSWYQQTPGQGLQFLFEYFSETQRNKGNFPGRFSGRQFSNSRSEMNVSTLELGDSALYLCASSADRGLYGYTFGSGTRLTVV.

This clone was seen only once. The V call is TRBV29-1, the J call TRBJ2-3; the match to TRBD2 covers 8 bases. V was pared by 5 bases and J by 0 bases, with 7 bases of the junction left unmatched. The CDR3 runs 15 residues. CDR1 SQVTM and CDR2 ANQGSEA come from the germline V gene. Here the CDR3 reads CSVQTSGGSTDTQYF. CDR3 DNA: TGCAGCGTTCAAACTAGCGGCGGGAGCACAGATACGCAGTATTTT.

J is TRBJ2-2 and V is TRBV5-4; weak D call: TRBD1 (6 bases). Germline V lookup: CDR1 SGHNT, CDR2 YYREEE (reference sequence). This CDR3 is built from 14 residues. V lost 2 bases and J 5 bases, leaving 10 bases between the germline ends. Here the CDR3 DNA reads TGTGCCAGCAGCTTACCCACAGGGACCGGGGAGCTGTTTTTT. Residues: CASSLPTGTGELFF.

This chain joins TRBV5-1 and TRBJ1-4, with TRBD1 matching 9 bases. V lost 0 bases, J lost 5 bases, and 5 bases stayed unmatched. Germline values: CDR1 SGHRS, CDR2 YFSETQ. The CDR3 spans 16 residues. The CDR3 here is CASSLAGQGTNEKLFF. The CDR3 DNA reads as TGCGCCAGCAGCTTGGCGGGACAGGGCACAAATGAAAAACTGTTTTTT.

The J gene is TRBJ2-3, the V gene TRBV7-9, with a weak D call TRBD2 (5 bases). With 5 bases removed from V and 6 bases from J, the gap between germline ends came to 18 bases. Germline V gene sequence: CDR1 SEHNR, CDR2 FQNEAQ (reference sequence). CDR3 length equals 15 residues. The CDR3 bases are TGTGCCAGCAGCCCCACCGCTAGCCTCCTCGATACGCAGTATTTT. This encodes CASSPTASLLDTQYF. The full variable domain, in which reference TRBV7-9 and TRBJ2-3 provide the parts outside the CDR3, is DTGVSQNPRHKITKRGQNVTFRCDPISEHNRLYWYRQTLGQGPEFLTYFQNEAQLEKSRLLSDRFSAERPKGSFSTLEIQRTEQGDSAMYLCASSPTASLLDTQYFGPGTRLTVL.

This sequence joins TRBV6-2 or TRBV6-3 and TRBJ2-7, with 9 bases identical to TRBD1. Unmatched junction bases numbered 7, after V lost 6 bases and J lost 4 bases. This CDR3 region has 14 residues. Germline V lookup: CDR1 MNHEY, CDR2 SVGEGT. CDR3 DNA sequence: TGTGCCAGCAGCCAGGGACAGGGACCTTACGAGCAGTACTTC. It translates to CASSQGQGPYEQYF.

The J gene is TRBJ2-3, the V gene TRBV4-2; possibly TRBD2 for D (6 bases). The CDR3 has 18 amino acids. CDR1 is LGHNA, CDR2 YNFKEQ, per germline. V was clipped by 4 bases and J by 0 bases, with 20 bases between them. The CDR3 sequence: CASSLLLGGGASTDTQYF. DNA for the CDR3: TGTGCCAGCAGCCTCCTTCTGGGTGGCGGGGCTAGCACAGATACGCAGTATTTT.